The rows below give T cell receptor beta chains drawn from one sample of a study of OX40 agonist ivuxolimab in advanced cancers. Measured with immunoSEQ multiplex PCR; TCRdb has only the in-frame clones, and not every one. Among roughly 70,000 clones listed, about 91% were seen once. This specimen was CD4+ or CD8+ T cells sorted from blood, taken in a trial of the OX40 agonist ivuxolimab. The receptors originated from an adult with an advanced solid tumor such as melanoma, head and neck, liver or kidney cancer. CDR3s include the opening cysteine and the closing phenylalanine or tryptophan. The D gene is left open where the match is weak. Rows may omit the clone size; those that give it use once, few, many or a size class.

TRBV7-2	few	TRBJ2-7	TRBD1	TGTGCCAGCAGCTTAAGAACAGGGGGTTCCTACGAGCAGTACTTC	CASSLRTGGSYEQYF
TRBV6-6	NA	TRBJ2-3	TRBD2	TGTGCCAGCAGTTACGGGGCGGGAGGGGTTACAGATACGCAGTATTTT	CASSYGAGGVTDTQYF
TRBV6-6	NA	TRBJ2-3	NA	TGTGCCAGCAGTTACTCTGGTTTCACAGATACGCAGTATTTT	CASSYSGFTDTQYF
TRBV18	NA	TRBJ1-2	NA	TGTGCCAGCTCACCAATCCTGATAGACCTATATGGCTACACCTTC	CASSPILIDLYGYTF
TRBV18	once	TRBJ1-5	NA	TGTGCCAGCTCACCCACGGCAGGAGATGGCAATCAGCCCCAGCATTTT	CASSPTAGDGNQPQHF
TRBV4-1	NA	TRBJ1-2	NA	TGCGCCAGCAGCCAAGATATCACGGGTCGTGGCTACACCTTC	CASSQDITGRGYTF
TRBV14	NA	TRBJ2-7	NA	TGTGCCAGCAGCCAGTCTTGGCCAGGAATGACCTACGAGCAGTACTTC	CASSQSWPGMTYEQYF
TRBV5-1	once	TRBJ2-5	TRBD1	TGCGCCAGCAGCTGGGGAACAGGGGGCGTTTGGGAGACCCAGTACTTC	CASSWGTGGVWETQYF
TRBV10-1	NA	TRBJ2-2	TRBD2	TGCGCCAGCAGTGTCGGGACTAGCGGATACACCGGGGAGCTGTTTTTT	CASSVGTSGYTGELFF
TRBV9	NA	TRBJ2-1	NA	TGTGCCAGCAGCGTAGCGGACCCTTACAATGAGCAGTTCTTC	CASSVADPYNEQFF
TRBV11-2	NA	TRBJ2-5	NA	TGTGCCAGCAGCCCCGGGTCCCTAAGCGAGACCCAGTACTTC	CASSPGSLSETQYF
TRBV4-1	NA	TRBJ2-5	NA	TGCGCCAGCAGCCGCCGAAGCAGAGACAACGGAGAGACCCAGTACTTC	CASSRRSRDNGETQYF
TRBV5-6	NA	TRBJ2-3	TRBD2	TGTGCCAGCAGAACTAGCGGACAAGATACGCAGTATTTT	CASRTSGQDTQYF
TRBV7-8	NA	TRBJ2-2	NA	TGTGCCAGCAGCCGACGGTCCACCGGGGAGCTGTTTTTT	CASSRRSTGELFF
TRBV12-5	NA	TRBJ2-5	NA	TGTGCTAGTGGACCCGACAGCCAAGAGACCCAGTACTTC	CASGPDSQETQYF
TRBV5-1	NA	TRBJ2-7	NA	TGCGCCAGCAGCTCGGGGGGCTTAATCTCTGAGCAGTACTTC	CASSSGGLISEQYF
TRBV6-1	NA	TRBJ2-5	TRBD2	TGTGCCAGCAGTGGGACTAGCGGGAGTTTTGAGACCCAGTACTTC	CASSGTSGSFETQYF
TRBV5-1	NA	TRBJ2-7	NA	TGCGCCAGCAGCTTGGTTGGTGGGGTCGAGCAGTACTTC	CASSLVGGVEQYF
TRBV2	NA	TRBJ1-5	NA	TGTGCCAGCAGTGAATATGGGGGATCCCTCCGAAATCAGCCCCAGCATTTT	CASSEYGGSLRNQPQHF
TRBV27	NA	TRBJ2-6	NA	TGTGCCAGCAGTAAAGGGACGGAACTCTCTGGGGCCAACGTCCTGACTTTC	CASSKGTELSGANVLTF
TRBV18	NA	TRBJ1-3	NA	TGTGCCAGCTCACCACCGGAGCTAGCAGCAAGAAACACCATATATTTT	CASSPPELAARNTIYF